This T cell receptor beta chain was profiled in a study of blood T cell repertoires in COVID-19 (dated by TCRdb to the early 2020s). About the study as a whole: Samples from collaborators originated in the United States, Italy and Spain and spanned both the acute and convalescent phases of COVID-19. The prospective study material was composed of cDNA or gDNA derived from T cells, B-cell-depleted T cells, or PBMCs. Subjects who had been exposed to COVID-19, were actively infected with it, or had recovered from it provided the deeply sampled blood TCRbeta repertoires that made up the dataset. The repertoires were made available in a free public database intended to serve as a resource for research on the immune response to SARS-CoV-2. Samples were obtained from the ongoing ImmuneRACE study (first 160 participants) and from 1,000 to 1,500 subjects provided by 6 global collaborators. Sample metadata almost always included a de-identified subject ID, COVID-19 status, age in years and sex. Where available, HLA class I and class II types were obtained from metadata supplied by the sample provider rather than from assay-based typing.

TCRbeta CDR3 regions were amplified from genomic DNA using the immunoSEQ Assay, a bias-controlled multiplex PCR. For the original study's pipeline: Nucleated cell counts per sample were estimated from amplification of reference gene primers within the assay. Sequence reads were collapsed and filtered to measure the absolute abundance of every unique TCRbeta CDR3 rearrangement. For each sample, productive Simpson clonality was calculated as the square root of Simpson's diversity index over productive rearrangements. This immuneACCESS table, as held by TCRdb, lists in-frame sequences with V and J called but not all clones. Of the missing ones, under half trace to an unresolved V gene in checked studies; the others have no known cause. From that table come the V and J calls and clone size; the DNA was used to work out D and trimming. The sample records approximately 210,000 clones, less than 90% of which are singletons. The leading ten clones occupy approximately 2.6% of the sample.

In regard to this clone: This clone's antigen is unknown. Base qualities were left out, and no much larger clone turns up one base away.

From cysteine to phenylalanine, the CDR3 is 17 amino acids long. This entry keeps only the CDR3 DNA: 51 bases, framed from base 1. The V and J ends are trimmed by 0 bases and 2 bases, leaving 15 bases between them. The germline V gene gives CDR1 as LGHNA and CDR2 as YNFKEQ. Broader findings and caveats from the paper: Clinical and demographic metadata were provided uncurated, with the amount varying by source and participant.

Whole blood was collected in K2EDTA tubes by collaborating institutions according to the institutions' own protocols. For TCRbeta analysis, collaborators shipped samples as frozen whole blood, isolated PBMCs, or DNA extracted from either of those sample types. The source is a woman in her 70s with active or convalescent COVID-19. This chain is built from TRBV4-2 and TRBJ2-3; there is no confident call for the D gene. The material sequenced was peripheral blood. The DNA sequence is TGTGCCAGCAGCCAAGATGTTTTGCGGCGGTCCACAGATACGCAGTATTTT. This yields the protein CASSQDVLRRSTDTQYF.